This TCR beta chain was obtained from a study of shared clonotypes between healthy human individuals. Study-level results: Clonotype sharing among the donors was expected to vary with sequencing depth. Non-shared clonotypes displayed generation probabilities falling below those of clonotypes present in all four donors.

Donors, without exception, were Caucasian adults residing in Nashville, Tennessee. Clones were read by immunoSEQ multiplex PCR, and TCRdb kept only the in-frame ones, dropping some. The repertoire holds more than 1 million clones, with around 82% as singletons. The CDR3 totals 15 residues. The V gene lost 4 bases and the J gene lost 8 bases, with 23 bases spanning the gap. Germline lookup yields CDR1 SQVTM and CDR2 ANQGSEA. Comment on this clone: Its antigen is as yet unknown.

The chain combines TRBV29-1 with TRBJ1-2, with a weak D call TRBD1 (5 bases). The receptor was derived from a man between 18 and 35 years old in good health. Some clones in this sample may be carry-over from other donors' samples. Sequencing used memory CD4+ T cells from PBMCs. Subset: CD45RA-negative fraction. Here the CDR3 reads CSVVGQGKTYEGYTF. The CDR3 DNA is TGCAGCGTTGTAGGGCAGGGTAAAACATATGAGGGCTACACCTTC.